This is a list of T cell receptor beta chains from one sample in a study of blood T cell repertoires in COVID-19. The method was immunoSEQ multiplex PCR; TCRdb's version includes in-frame clones alone and lacks a portion of them. The data hold 95,000 to 100,000 clones, with approximately 89% observed a single time. Sample: peripheral blood. These receptors were taken from a woman aged 30 to 39 with acute or convalescent COVID-19. CDR3s include the opening cysteine and the closing phenylalanine or tryptophan.

V gene: TRBV4-1
CDR3 length: 17
CDR3 protein: CASSSRPGTLGVDEQYF

V gene: TRBV5-1
CDR3 length: 18
CDR3 protein: CASSHPSGALLHYNEQFF

V gene: TRBV6-5
CDR3 length: 14
CDR3 protein: CASSLRGEGDGYTF

V gene: TRBV4-2
CDR3 length: 15
CDR3 protein: CASSQVGHGNGELFF

V gene: TRBV5-1
CDR3 length: 13
CDR3 protein: CASSPTGEEPQHF

V gene: TRBV19
CDR3 length: 15
CDR3 protein: CASSMAGQSTYEQYF

V gene: TRBV19
CDR3 length: 14
CDR3 protein: CASQYQGLDSPLHF

V gene: TRBV28
CDR3 length: 11
CDR3 protein: CASAKLETQYF

V gene: TRBV19
CDR3 length: 13
CDR3 protein: CASSIGTGYGYTF

V gene: TRBV7-2
CDR3 length: 14
CDR3 protein: CASSLDTISYEQYF

V gene: TRBV12-5
CDR3 length: 13
CDR3 protein: CASGLEGAQRAFF

V gene: TRBV6-6
CDR3 length: 12
CDR3 protein: CATRAGGTEAFF

V gene: TRBV28
CDR3 length: 13
CDR3 protein: CASSFNSGNTIYF

V gene: TRBV6-1
CDR3 length: 15
CDR3 protein: CASSESLQGRYGYTF

V gene: TRBV10-3
CDR3 length: 16
CDR3 protein: CAISESSGDSGNTIYF

V gene: TRBV12-3/TRBV12-4
CDR3 length: 12
CDR3 protein: CASNPGGYEQYF

V gene: TRBV5-4
CDR3 length: 15
CDR3 protein: CASSLGGGTYNEQFF

V gene: TRBV4-1
CDR3 length: 15
CDR3 protein: CASSQSDTSTDTQYF

V gene: TRBV7-8
CDR3 length: 15
CDR3 protein: CASSLEGVGYSPLHF

V gene: TRBV27
CDR3 length: 15
CDR3 protein: CASSPRGQVYEKLFF

V gene: TRBV12-5
CDR3 length: 15
CDR3 protein: CASGLGVGGLYEQYF

V gene: TRBV2
CDR3 length: 15
CDR3 protein: CASSERASGFGEQFF

V gene: TRBV19
CDR3 length: 13
CDR3 protein: CASSGARGYEQYF

V gene: TRBV10-2
CDR3 length: 14
CDR3 protein: CASSVSGFNQPQHF

V gene: TRBV4-1
CDR3 length: 17
CDR3 protein: CASSQAPSGGAEDTQYF

V gene: TRBV28
CDR3 length: 15
CDR3 protein: CASRTGGVPTEKLFF

V gene: TRBV2
CDR3 length: 16
CDR3 protein: CASSEETGLMNTEAFF

V gene: TRBV6-2/TRBV6-3
CDR3 length: 11
CDR3 protein: CASSQRGEQYF

V gene: TRBV5-6
CDR3 length: 14
CDR3 protein: CASRRTVNYSPLHF

V gene: TRBV4-1
CDR3 length: 16
CDR3 protein: CASSQSTKLTGTEAFF

V gene: TRBV15
CDR3 length: 15
CDR3 protein: CATSRPNRVGDTQYF

V gene: TRBV30
CDR3 length: 13
CDR3 protein: CAWSVRGNSPLHF

V gene: TRBV4-1
CDR3 length: 14
CDR3 protein: CASSQDRQGIEAFF

V gene: TRBV4-1
CDR3 length: 16
CDR3 protein: CASSSRLAGGLYEQFF

V gene: TRBV7-9
CDR3 length: 14
CDR3 protein: CASTEGSYNSPLHF

V gene: TRBV7-9
CDR3 length: 14
CDR3 protein: CASSVRGTGSPLHF

V gene: TRBV30
CDR3 length: 15
CDR3 protein: CAWSYSDRKNTEAFF

V gene: TRBV27
CDR3 length: 13
CDR3 protein: CASSPGQLYEQYF

V gene: TRBV4-1
CDR3 length: 13
CDR3 protein: CASSQDLRDSSFF